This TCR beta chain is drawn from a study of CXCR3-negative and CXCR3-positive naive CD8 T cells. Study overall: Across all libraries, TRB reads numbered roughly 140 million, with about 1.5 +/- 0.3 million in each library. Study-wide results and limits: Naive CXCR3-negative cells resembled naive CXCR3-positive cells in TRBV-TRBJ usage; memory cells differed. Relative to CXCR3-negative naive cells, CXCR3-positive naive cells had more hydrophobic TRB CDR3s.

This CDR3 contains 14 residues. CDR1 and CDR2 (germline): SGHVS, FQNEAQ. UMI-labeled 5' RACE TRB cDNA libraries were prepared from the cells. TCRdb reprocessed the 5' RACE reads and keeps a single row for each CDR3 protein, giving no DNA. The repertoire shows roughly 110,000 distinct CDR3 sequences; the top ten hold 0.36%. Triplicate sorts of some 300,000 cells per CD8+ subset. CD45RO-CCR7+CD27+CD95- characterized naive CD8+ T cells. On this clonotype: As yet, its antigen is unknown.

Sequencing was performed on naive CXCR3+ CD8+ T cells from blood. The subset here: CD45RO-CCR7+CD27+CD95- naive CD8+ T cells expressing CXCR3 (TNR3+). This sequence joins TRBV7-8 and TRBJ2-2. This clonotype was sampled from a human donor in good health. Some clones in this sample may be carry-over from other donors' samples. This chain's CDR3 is CASSLAWKTGELVF.